These 24 T cell receptor beta chains came from one sample sequenced in a study of T cells after posttransplantation cyclophosphamide. Measured with immunoSEQ multiplex PCR; TCRdb has only the in-frame clones, and not every one. This table holds 20,000 to 30,000 clones with no singletons; the top ten claim approximately 1.5%. What was sequenced was PBMCs. Receptors were obtained from a man over 45 in good health, CMV-negative, and a related stem cell transplant donor.

This clone was seen ten or more times. The chain couples TRBV7-2 to TRBJ2-2, with 10 positions matching TRBD2. J gave up 4 bases and V 3 bases, and 8 bases lay outside the gene matches. Germline lookup yields CDR1 SGHTA and CDR2 FQGNSA. This CDR3 has 17 amino acids. The DNA of the CDR3 is TGTGCCAGCAGCTTCCAAGCGGGGGGGCGGGTCACCGGGGAGCTGTTTTTT. Translated: CASSFQAGGRVTGELFF.

This clone was seen many times. The chain combines TRBV28 with TRBJ2-1; 7 bases are shared with TRBD2. The CDR3 spans 16 residues. V trimming: 5 bases; J trimming: 0 bases; junction bases outside the gene matches: 7. Germline V gives CDR1 MDHEN, CDR2 SYDVKM. The CDR3 region has the DNA TGTGCCAGCAGTGGGGCTAGCGGCCGCTCCTACAATGAGCAGTTCTTC. Its protein product is CASSGASGRSYNEQFF.

This clone has a count of ten or more. V and J are TRBV7-2 and TRBJ1-2, with 7 bases that match TRBD1. V trimming: 5 bases; J trimming: 7 bases; junction bases outside the gene matches: 13. The germline gives CDR1 SGHTA, CDR2 FQGNSA. The CDR3 length is 15 residues. The DNA for the CDR3 is TGTGCCAGCAGCCCAGGGGGTACAGGGCAACGTGGCTACACCTTC. Translating it yields CASSPGGTGQRGYTF. Drawing the rest from reference TRBV7-2 and TRBJ1-2, the complete variable domain is GAGVSQSPSNKVTEKGKDVELRCDPISGHTALYWYRQSLGQGLEFLIYFQGNSAPDKSGLPSDRFSAERTGGSVSTLTIQRTQQEDSAVYLCASSPGGTGQRGYTFGSGTRLTVV.

This clone occurred many times. The gene calls are TRBV27 and TRBJ1-1, with TRBD1 matching over 9 bases. The CDR3 length is 15 residues. The germline gives CDR1 MNHEY, CDR2 SMNVEV (reference sequence). With V trimmed by 6 bases and J by 3 bases, 8 bases remained unmatched. CDR3: CASRARGQGDTEAFF. As DNA, the CDR3 is TGTGCCAGCAGGGCACGGGGACAGGGCGACACTGAAGCTTTCTTT.

This clone was recorded at least ten times. The chain recombines TRBV6-1 with TRBJ2-7, with TRBD1 matching over 7 bases. This CDR3 is 15 amino acids long. The germline V gene encodes CDR1 MNHNS and CDR2 SASEGT. V was pared by 5 bases and J by 5 bases, with 12 bases of the junction left unmatched. The CDR3 DNA follows: TGTGCCAGCAGTACCGAAGTGACAGGGTCCCACGAGCAGTACTTC. As protein: CASSTEVTGSHEQYF.

This clone has at least ten counts. The CDR3 region has the DNA TGTGCCAGCAGGACCCGCGACAGGGCTTACGAGCAGTACTTC. This gives the protein CASRTRDRAYEQYF. The chain employs TRBV2 and TRBJ2-7; 7 bases are a match to TRBD1. This CDR3 spans 14 amino acids. J lost 4 bases, V lost 6 bases, and 9 bases had no gene match. In germline, CDR1 is SNHLY, CDR2 FYNNEI.

The table lists this clone with many counts. This rearrangement joins TRBV7-6 to TRBJ2-5; possibly TRBD1 for D (5 bases). There are 13 residues in the CDR3. CDR1 SGHVS and CDR2 FNYEAQ come from the germline V gene. V was cut by 1 base and J by 6 bases, with 9 bases left in between. CDR3 nucleotide sequence: TGTGCCAGCAGCTTAGAGGGGCCCAAGACCCAGTACTTC. Its protein is CASSLEGPKTQYF.

This clone occurred many times. The chain links TRBV27 to TRBJ1-2; D might be TRBD1 (5 bases). This CDR3 has 15 amino acids. The germline gives CDR1 MNHEY, CDR2 SMNVEV (reference sequence). V dropped 6 bases and J dropped 2 bases, with 16 bases sitting between them. CDR3 nucleotide sequence: TGTGCCAGCAGGTTCCTCACACCAGGGAACTATGGCTACACCTTC. Its translation: CASRFLTPGNYGYTF.

This clone was observed many times. V gene TRBV7-6 combines with J gene TRBJ2-2, with 9 bases matching TRBD2. Germline-derived CDR1 and CDR2 are SGHVS and FNYEAQ. J lost 5 bases, V lost 5 bases, and 12 bases had no gene match. The CDR3 covers 17 residues. DNA for the CDR3: TGTGCCAGCAGCAATGTTCGTAGCGGGAGTTTTACCGGGGAGCTGTTTTTT. It encodes CASSNVRSGSFTGELFF.

In its sample, this clone was seen many times. J is TRBJ2-2 and V is TRBV5-1; 9 nucleotides line up with TRBD2. Trimming removed 10 bases from V and 2 bases from J; junction bases left unmatched: 6. The CDR3 sequence is 14 residues long. Germline-derived CDR1 and CDR2 are SGHRS and YFSETQ. The CDR3 region is CAGVRGGNTGELFF. DNA of the CDR3: TGCGCCGGCGTGCGGGGGGGAAACACCGGGGAGCTGTTTTTT.

In its sample, this clone was seen many times. The CDR3 loop is CASTYGQGAYYGYTF. CDR3 nucleotide sequence: TGTGCCAGCACCTACGGACAGGGGGCGTATTATGGCTACACCTTC. This rearrangement joins TRBV2 to TRBJ1-2, with 11 bases aligning to TRBD1. The junction had 9 bases not matched to a gene; V was cut back by 7 bases and J by 5 bases. Germline lookup yields CDR1 SNHLY and CDR2 FYNNEI. The CDR3 covers 15 residues.

This clone was picked up many times. The genes are TRBV11-2 and TRBJ2-5; 11 positions match TRBD2. The ends lost 3 bases at V and 5 bases at J; junction bases unmatched: 5. The germline gives CDR1 SGHAT, CDR2 FQNNGV. This CDR3 comprises 15 residues. CDR3 in amino acids: CASSFTSGSGETQYF. Here the CDR3 DNA reads TGTGCCAGCAGCTTTACTAGCGGGAGTGGTGAGACCCAGTACTTC.

This clone was picked up many times. This rearrangement joins TRBV19 to TRBJ2-3; 11 bases agree with TRBD2. J was trimmed by 5 bases and V by 2 bases; bases with no gene match: 3. The CDR3 covers 15 residues. Germline-derived CDR1 and CDR2 are LNHDA and SQIVND (reference sequence). The DNA for the CDR3 is TGTGCCAGTAGTATATCCCTAGCGGGAGGAGATACGCAGTATTTT. Amino acids: CASSISLAGGDTQYF.

This clone was counted at least ten times. This chain links TRBV7-9 with TRBJ1-1; D unclear. V lost 5 bases to trimming and J lost 11 bases, with 15 bases between them. The germline V gene has CDR1 SEHNR and CDR2 FQNEAQ (reference sequence). The CDR3 contains 12 residues. CDR3 sequence: CASSPLRDLAFF. The DNA for the CDR3 is TGTGCCAGCAGCCCCCTCCGGGATCTGGCTTTCTTT.

The sample holds many counts of this clone. The chain is built from TRBV12-5 and TRBJ2-3; 9 nucleotides match TRBD2. V dropped 5 bases and J dropped 1; count of bases not matched to a gene: 10. Germline V lookup: CDR1 LGHNT, CDR2 FRNRAP. The CDR3 runs to 17 residues. CDR3 in DNA: TGTGCTAGTGGTCCGCTGAGACTAGCGGCCGGCACAGATACGCAGTATTTT. Translating gives CASGPLRLAAGTDTQYF.

The table lists this clone with many counts. The chain joins TRBV5-1 to TRBJ1-5; possibly TRBD1 for D (5 bases). Germline CDR1 and CDR2: SGHRS and YFSETQ. Trimming took 5 bases from V and 0 from J, leaving 24 bases between them. The CDR3 runs 19 residues. The CDR3 spells CASSPGRSPGGISNQPQHF. Written as DNA, the CDR3 is TGCGCCAGCAGTCCCGGGCGCTCTCCCGGGGGGATTAGCAATCAGCCCCAGCATTTT.

This clone showed up many times. The V call is TRBV7-6, the J call TRBJ1-1; D is possibly TRBD1 (5 bases). Deletions cut 4 bases from V and 1 base from J, with 10 bases between. The CDR3 is 14 residues long. Germline CDR1 and CDR2: SGHVS and FNYEAQ. CDR3 protein: CASSYDRKNTEAFF. The DNA of the CDR3 is TGTGCCAGCAGCTATGACAGAAAGAACACTGAAGCTTTCTTT.

This clone came up many times. The gene calls are TRBV19 and TRBJ1-1, with D maybe TRBD1 (6 bases). The CDR3 totals 13 residues. From germline, CDR1 is LNHDA and CDR2 SQIVND (reference sequence). The V gene lost 9 bases and the J gene lost 2 bases, with 13 bases spanning the gap. CDR3 DNA sequence: TGTGCCAGCGCCTGGGACAAAAACACTGAAGCTTTCTTT. Translation: CASAWDKNTEAFF.

This clone was observed many times. The chain has TRBV9 and TRBJ2-1; 10 bases agree with TRBD2. Trimming removed 1 base from V and 4 bases from J; junction bases left unmatched: 5. Germline lookup yields CDR1 SGDLS and CDR2 YYNGEE. This CDR3 has 16 amino acids. The CDR3 loop is CASSVLGLAQYNEQFF. The CDR3 nucleotides read TGTGCCAGCAGCGTACTGGGACTAGCGCAATACAATGAGCAGTTCTTC.

This clone was recorded many times. The genes are TRBV19 and TRBJ1-2; no clear D. CDR1 and CDR2 (germline): LNHDA, SQIVND (reference sequence). V gave up 3 bases and J gave up 3 bases, with 11 bases separating them. The CDR3 is 14 amino acids. CDR3 nucleotides: TGTGCCAGTAGTATCGGCGGTGGCGACTATGGCTACACCTTC. Its translation: CASSIGGGDYGYTF. The full variable domain, in which reference TRBV19 and TRBJ1-2 provide the parts outside the CDR3, is DGGITQSPKYLFRKEGQNVTLSCEQNLNHDAMYWYRQDPGQGLRLIYYSQIVNDFQKGDIAEGYSVSREKKESFPLTVTSAQKNPTAFYLCASSIGGGDYGYTFGSGTRLTVV.

This clone has at least ten counts. This CDR3 reads CASSLEREGEQYF. CDR3 DNA sequence: TGTGCCAGCAGTTTGGAGCGGGAGGGCGAGCAGTACTTC. The V and J genes are TRBV27 and TRBJ2-7, with 10 bases matching TRBD2. The V gene's germline CDR1 is MNHEY and CDR2 SMNVEV (reference sequence). V shed 3 bases, J shed 6 bases, and the junction held 2 bases outside the gene matches. This CDR3 is built from 13 residues.

This clone was seen at least ten times. The chain couples TRBV10-2 to TRBJ2-7, with D hard to call. The CDR3 spans 12 residues. The germline V gene has CDR1 WSHSY and CDR2 SAAADI. The V end was cut by 8 bases, the J end by 2 bases, with 10 bases between. In DNA form, the CDR3 reads TGCGCCAGCTTGCGTTTTGCCTACGAGCAGTACTTC. Its translation: CASLRFAYEQYF.

This clone appeared many times. The chain recombines TRBV18 with TRBJ2-5; 8 bases agree with TRBD2. The CDR3 loop spans 15 amino acids. CDR1 is KGHSH and CDR2 is LQKENI in the germline V gene. The V gene end was trimmed by 4 bases and the J gene end by 5 bases; junction bases not matched to a gene: 9. The CDR3 DNA reads TGTGCCAGCTCACTGCGTACTAGCGGTCGGGAGACCCAGTACTTC. As protein: CASSLRTSGRETQYF.

This clone came up many times. This chain joins TRBV5-1 and TRBJ2-7, with D possibly TRBD1 on 5 matching bases. This CDR3 has 12 residues. The germline V gene has CDR1 SGHRS and CDR2 YFSETQ. V lost 0 bases to trimming and J lost 6 bases, with 7 bases between them. The CDR3 is CASSLDGAEQYF. For the CDR3, the DNA is TGCGCCAGCAGCTTGGATGGGGCCGAGCAGTACTTC.